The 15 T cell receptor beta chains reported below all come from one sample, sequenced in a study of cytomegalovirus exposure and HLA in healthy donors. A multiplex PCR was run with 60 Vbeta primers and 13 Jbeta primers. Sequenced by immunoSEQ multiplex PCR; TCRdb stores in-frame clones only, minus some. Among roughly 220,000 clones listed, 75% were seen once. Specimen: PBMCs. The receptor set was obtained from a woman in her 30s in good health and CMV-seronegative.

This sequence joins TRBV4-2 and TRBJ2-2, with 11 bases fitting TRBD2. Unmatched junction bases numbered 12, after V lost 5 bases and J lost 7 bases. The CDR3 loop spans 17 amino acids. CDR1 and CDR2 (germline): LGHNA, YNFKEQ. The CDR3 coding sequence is TGTGCCAGCAGCTCTCAAGGGACTAGCGGCCAAAGCGGGGAGCTGTTTTTT. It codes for CASSSQGTSGQSGELFF.

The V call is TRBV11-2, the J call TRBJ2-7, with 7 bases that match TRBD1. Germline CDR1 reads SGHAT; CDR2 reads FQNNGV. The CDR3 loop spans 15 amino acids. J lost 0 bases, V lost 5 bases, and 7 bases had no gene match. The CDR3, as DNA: TGTGCCAGCAGCGGTGCCGGGACAGTCTCCTACGAGCAGTACTTC. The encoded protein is CASSGAGTVSYEQYF. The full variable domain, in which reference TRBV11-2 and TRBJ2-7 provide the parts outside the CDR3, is EAGVAQSPRYKIIEKRQSVAFWCNPISGHATLYWYQQILGQGPKLLIQFQNNGVVDDSQLPKDRFSAERLKGVDSTLKIQPAKLEDSAVYLCASSGAGTVSYEQYFGPGTRLTVT.

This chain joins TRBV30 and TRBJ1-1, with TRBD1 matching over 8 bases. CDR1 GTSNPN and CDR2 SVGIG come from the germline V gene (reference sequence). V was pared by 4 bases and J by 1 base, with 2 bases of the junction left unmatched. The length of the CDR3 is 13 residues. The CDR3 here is CAWTDRGNTEAFF. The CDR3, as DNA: TGTGCCTGGACAGACAGGGGGAACACTGAAGCTTTCTTT.

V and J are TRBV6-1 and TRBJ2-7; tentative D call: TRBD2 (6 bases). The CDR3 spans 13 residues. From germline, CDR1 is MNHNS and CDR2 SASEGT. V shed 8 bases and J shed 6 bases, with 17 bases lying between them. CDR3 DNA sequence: TGTGCCAGCCTTAGAGACCGCGGGGTCGAGCAGTACTTC. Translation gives CASLRDRGVEQYF.

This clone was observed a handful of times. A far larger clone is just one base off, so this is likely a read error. CDR3 coding DNA: TGTGCCAGCTCTCAGCGGGAGTTCAATGAGCAGTTCTTC. Amino acid sequence: CASSQREFNEQFF. The genes are TRBV9 and TRBJ2-1; 8 bases map to TRBD2. The CDR3 has 13 amino acids. V shed 7 bases, J shed 6 bases, and the junction held 6 bases outside the gene matches. CDR1 is SGDLS and CDR2 is YYNGEE in the germline V gene. Based on the CDR3 plus reference TRBV9 and TRBJ2-1, the full variable domain is DSGVTQTPKHLITATGQRVTLRCSPRSGDLSVYWYQQSLDQGLQFLIQYYNGEERAKGNILERFSAQQFPDLHSELNLSSLELGDSALYFCASSQREFNEQFFGPGTRLTVL.

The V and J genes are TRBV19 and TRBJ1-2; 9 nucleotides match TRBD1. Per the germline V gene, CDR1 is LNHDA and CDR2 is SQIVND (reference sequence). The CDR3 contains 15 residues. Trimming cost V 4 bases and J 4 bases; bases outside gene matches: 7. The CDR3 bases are TGTGCCAGTAGTAGTACAGGGGGCAACCCCTATGGCTACACCTTC. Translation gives CASSSTGGNPYGYTF. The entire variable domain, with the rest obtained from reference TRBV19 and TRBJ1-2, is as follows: DGGITQSPKYLFRKEGQNVTLSCEQNLNHDAMYWYRQDPGQGLRLIYYSQIVNDFQKGDIAEGYSVSREKKESFPLTVTSAQKNPTAFYLCASSSTGGNPYGYTFGSGTRLTVV.

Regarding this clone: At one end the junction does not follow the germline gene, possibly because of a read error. Written as DNA, the CDR3 is TGTGCCAGCTCGCCACCCGGGACAGCTAATGAAAAACTGTTTTTT. The encoded protein is CASSPPGTANEKLFF. The chain has TRBV18 and TRBJ1-4, with 7 bases fitting TRBD1. CDR3 size: 15 residues. Germline CDR1 KGHSH, CDR2 LQKENI.

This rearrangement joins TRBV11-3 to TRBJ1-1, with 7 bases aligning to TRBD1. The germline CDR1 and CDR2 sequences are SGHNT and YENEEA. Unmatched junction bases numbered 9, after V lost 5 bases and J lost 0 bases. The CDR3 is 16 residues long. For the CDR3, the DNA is TGTGCCAGCAGCACCCGACAGGGTTTGATGAACACTGAAGCTTTCTTT. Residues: CASSTRQGLMNTEAFF.

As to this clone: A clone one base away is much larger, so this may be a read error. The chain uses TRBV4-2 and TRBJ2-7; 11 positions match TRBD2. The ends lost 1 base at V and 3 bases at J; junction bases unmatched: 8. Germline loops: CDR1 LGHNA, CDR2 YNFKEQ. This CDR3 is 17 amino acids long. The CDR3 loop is CASSQAGEGLADYEQYF. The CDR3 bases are TGTGCCAGCAGCCAAGCGGGGGAGGGACTAGCGGACTACGAGCAGTACTTC.

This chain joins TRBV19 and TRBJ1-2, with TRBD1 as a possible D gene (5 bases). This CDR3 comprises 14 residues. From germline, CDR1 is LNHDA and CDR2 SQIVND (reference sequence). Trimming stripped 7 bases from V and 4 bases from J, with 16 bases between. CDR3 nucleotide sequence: TGTGCCAGTACCCGGCTGGGGCCTTCCTATGGCTACACCTTC. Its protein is CASTRLGPSYGYTF.

The CDR3 reads CASSYSGQRNTEAFF. The CDR3 nucleotides are TGTGCCAGCAGTTACTCGGGACAAAGGAACACTGAAGCTTTCTTT. The chain employs TRBV6-6 and TRBJ1-1; possible D gene TRBD1, 6 bases. The germline gives CDR1 MNHNY, CDR2 SVGAGI (reference sequence). The CDR3 totals 15 residues. With 0 bases removed from V and 1 base from J, the gap between germline ends came to 9 bases.

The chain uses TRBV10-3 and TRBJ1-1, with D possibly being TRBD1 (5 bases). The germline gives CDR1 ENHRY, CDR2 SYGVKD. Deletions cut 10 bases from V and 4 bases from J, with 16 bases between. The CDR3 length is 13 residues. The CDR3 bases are TGTGCCAACAAGGGAGGGGAACGCACTGAAGCTTTCTTT. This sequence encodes CANKGGERTEAFF.

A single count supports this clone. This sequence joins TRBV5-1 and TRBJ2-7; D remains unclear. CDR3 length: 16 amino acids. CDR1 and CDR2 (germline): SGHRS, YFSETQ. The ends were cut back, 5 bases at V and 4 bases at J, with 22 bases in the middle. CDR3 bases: TGCGCCAGCAGACCAGTCCCGACGGGTTATCTGTACGAGCAGTACTTC. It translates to CASRPVPTGYLYEQYF.

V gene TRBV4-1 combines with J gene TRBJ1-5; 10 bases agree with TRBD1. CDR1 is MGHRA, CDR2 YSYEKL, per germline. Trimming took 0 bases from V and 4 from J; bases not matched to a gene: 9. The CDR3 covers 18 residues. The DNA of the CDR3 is TGCGCCAGCAGCCAAGATGGGACAGGGGACGGTAGGAATCAGCCCCAGCATTTT. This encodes CASSQDGTGDGRNQPQHF.

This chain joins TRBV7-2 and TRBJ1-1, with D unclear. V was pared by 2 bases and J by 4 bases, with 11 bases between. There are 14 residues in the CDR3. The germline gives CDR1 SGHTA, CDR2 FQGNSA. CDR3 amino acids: CASSLRSRGTEAFF. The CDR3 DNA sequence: TGTGCCAGCAGCTTACGGTCTCGGGGCACTGAAGCTTTCTTT.